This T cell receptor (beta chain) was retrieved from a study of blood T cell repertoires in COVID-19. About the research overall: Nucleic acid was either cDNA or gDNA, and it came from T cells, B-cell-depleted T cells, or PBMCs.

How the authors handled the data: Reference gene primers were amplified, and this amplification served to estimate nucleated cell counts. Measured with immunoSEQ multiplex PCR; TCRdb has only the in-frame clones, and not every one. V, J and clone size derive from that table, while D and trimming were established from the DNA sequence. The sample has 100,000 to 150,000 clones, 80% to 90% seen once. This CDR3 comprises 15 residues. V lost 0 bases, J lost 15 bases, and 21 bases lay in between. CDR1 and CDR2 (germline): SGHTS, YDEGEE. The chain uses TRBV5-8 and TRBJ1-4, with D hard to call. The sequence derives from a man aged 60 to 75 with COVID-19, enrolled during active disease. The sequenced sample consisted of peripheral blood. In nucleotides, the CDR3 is TGTGCCAGCAGCTTGGTACGGCCTATCATGGGAGTAGTGTTTTTT. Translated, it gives CASSLVRPIMGVVFF.